The rows below give T cell receptor beta chains drawn from one sample of a study of blood T cell repertoires in COVID-19. Clones were sequenced by immunoSEQ multiplex PCR, and TCRdb holds only the in-frame ones, with some missing. The table records 200,000 to 250,000 clones, roughly 90% of them present only once. The specimen was peripheral blood. The receptors shown here come from a man aged 55-75 years with COVID-19, enrolled during active disease. Each CDR3 is given with its conserved first and last residue. The D gene is left open where the match is weak. Clone size is not always given. Where it is, it says once, few, many or a class for expanded clones.

v_gene	abundance	j_gene	d_gene	CDR3nt	CDR3aa
TRBV10-3	NA	TRBJ2-7	TRBD2	TGTGCCATCAGCGTGATGGGGGGGTCCTACGAGCAGTACTTC	CAISVMGGSYEQYF
TRBV27	NA	TRBJ2-1	TRBD2	TGTGCCAGCAGTTTTGGGACTAGCGGGTACAATGAGCAGTTCTTC	CASSFGTSGYNEQFF
TRBV5-1	NA	TRBJ1-6	TRBD1	TGCGCCAGCAGCTCCTGGACAGGGCGAAGGTCACCCCTCCACTTT	CASSSWTGRRSPLHF
TRBV6-5	NA	TRBJ1-2	NA	TGTGCCAGCAGTTATCAGGTTTCCTATGGCTACACCTTC	CASSYQVSYGYTF
TRBV5-1	NA	TRBJ2-2	TRBD1	TGCGCCAGCAGCTTGGCCCCGGGACAGGGGGGGACCGGGGAGCTGTTTTTT	CASSLAPGQGGTGELFF
TRBV4-1	once	TRBJ1-6	TRBD1	TGCGCCAGCAGCCCCCGACAGGGCGCTTCCACGTATTCACCCCTCCACTTT	CASSPRQGASTYSPLHF
TRBV5-4	NA	TRBJ1-5	TRBD1	TGTGCCAGCAGCTTCGGCGGCAGGGGGAGTCAGCCCCAGCATTTT	CASSFGGRGSQPQHF
TRBV28	NA	TRBJ1-5	TRBD1	TGTGCCAGCAGTGCTCTTGGGACAGAGAATAATCAGCCCCAGCATTTT	CASSALGTENNQPQHF
TRBV11-2	NA	TRBJ1-2	NA	TGTGCCAGCAGCTTAAGGACACCGATAAACTATGGCTACACCTTC	CASSLRTPINYGYTF
TRBV11-2	NA	TRBJ2-7	NA	TGTGCCAGCAGCTTAGCCCTAGCGAGCAACGAGCAGTACTTC	CASSLALASNEQYF
TRBV5-1	NA	TRBJ2-7	TRBD2	TGCGCCAGCAGCGGGACCGGGACTAGCTCCTACGAGCAGTACTTC	CASSGTGTSSYEQYF
TRBV12-3/TRBV12-4	NA	TRBJ2-7	NA	TGTGCCAGCAGTCTAAGCACAGGTTACGAGCAGTACTTC	CASSLSTGYEQYF
TRBV11-2	NA	TRBJ1-2	TRBD1	TGTGCCAGCAGCTTAGAACCGGGACAGGGAGGCGGTGGCTACACCTTC	CASSLEPGQGGGGYTF
TRBV29-1	NA	TRBJ1-2	TRBD1	TGCAGCGTGTTGGGGACAGGGCCGTCGGGCTACACCTTC	CSVLGTGPSGYTF
TRBV3-1/TRBV3-2	NA	TRBJ2-3	TRBD2	TGTGCCAGCAGCCAATACGTGGGGCGCGGGGGAGATACGCAGTATTTT	CASSQYVGRGGDTQYF
TRBV7-3	NA	TRBJ2-1	TRBD1	TGTGCCAGCAGCTTAATGGGGACAGGGAGGGTCAATGAGCAGTTCTTC	CASSLMGTGRVNEQFF